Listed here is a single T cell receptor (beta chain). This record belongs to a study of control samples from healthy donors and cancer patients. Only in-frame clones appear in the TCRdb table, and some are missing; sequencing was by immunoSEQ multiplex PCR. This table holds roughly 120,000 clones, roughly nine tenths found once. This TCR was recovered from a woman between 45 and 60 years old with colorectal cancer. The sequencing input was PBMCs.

The CDR3 coding sequence is TGTGCCAGCAGCTTAGATGCGGGAGGCCTAGAGACCCAGTACTTC. This codes for CASSLDAGGLETQYF. The gene calls are TRBV7-6 and TRBJ2-5, with 8 bases that match TRBD2. CDR1 is SGHVS, CDR2 FNYEAQ, per germline. Trimming at V came to 1 base and at J to 4 bases, leaving 5 bases not matched to a gene. The CDR3 extends over 15 amino acids.